These T cell receptor beta chains were read from a single sample in a study of radiation and T cells in renal cell carcinoma. The method was immunoSEQ multiplex PCR; TCRdb's version includes in-frame clones alone and lacks a portion of them. The sample carries about 12,000 clones, around 65% recorded once. The sequencing used tumor tissue, collected from a patient whose treatment was nephrectomy without radiotherapy. The receptors stem from a woman of 80 years or more with renal cell carcinoma. The CDR3 runs from the conserved cysteine through the conserved F or W. Fields, in order: clone size, D gene, V gene, J gene, CDR3 DNA, CDR3 protein. The D gene is left open where the match is weak. Rows may omit the clone size; those that give it use once, few, many or a size class.

-	TRBD2	TRBV18	TRBJ2-1	TGTGCCAGCTCACCAGGGACTAGCGGGGGGAGCTCCTACAATGAGCAGTTCTTC	CASSPGTSGGSSYNEQFF
-	-	TRBV7-2	TRBJ1-2	TGTGCCGAGACTTGGCGGGGAGGCAGCTATGGCTACACCTTC	CAETWRGGSYGYTF
-	-	TRBV6-1	TRBJ1-2	TGTGCCAGCAGTGAAGAATCACAGGTAGGCTACACCTTC	CASSEESQVGYTF
-	TRBD2	TRBV7-2	TRBJ2-7	TGTGCCAGCAGCTCACCGGGACTAGCGGGGAGGGGCGAGCAGTACTTC	CASSSPGLAGRGEQYF
-	-	TRBV4-3	TRBJ2-1	TGCGCCAGCAGCCACCTCATACAGGGAAATGAGCAGTTCTTC	CASSHLIQGNEQFF
-	-	TRBV11-2	TRBJ1-2	TGTGCCAGCAGCCCTACCCAAGGGCCCTATGGCTACACCTTC	CASSPTQGPYGYTF
few	TRBD1	TRBV15	TRBJ1-2	TGTGCCACCAGCAGATGGGACAGGGGGGATGGCTACACCTTC	CATSRWDRGDGYTF
-	-	TRBV7-8	TRBJ1-1	TGTGCCAGCAGCCTAGGGACGGCCCCTGGAGCTTTCTTT	CASSLGTAPGAFF
-	-	TRBV11-2	TRBJ1-2	TGTGCCAGCAGCTTAGTGCAGGAGGGCAACTATGGCTACACCTTC	CASSLVQEGNYGYTF
-	-	TRBV6-1	TRBJ1-2	TGTGCCAGCAGTGAAGCGCCCGGGTATGGCTACACCTTC	CASSEAPGYGYTF